The present entry profiles one T cell receptor beta chain with its context. The antigen is unknown. The source of the sample is a study of EBV T-cell therapy then PD-1 blockade in nasopharyngeal carcinoma. Produced via immunoSEQ multiplex PCR; TCRdb's table is partial and in-frame only. The data contain 24,000 or so clones, roughly 84% of them seen just once; the ten biggest clones take up approximately 31%. The treatment: AdE1-LMPpoly-expanded autologous EBV-specific T-cell therapy followed by anti-PD-1 nivolumab. CDR3 length equals 15 residues. Germline loops: CDR1 SGDLS, CDR2 YYNGEE. Trimming took off 0 bases at V and 6 bases at J, with 16 bases between the two ends.

Sequenced here: CD8+ T cells from blood, sampled at roughly day 67 from a patient whose treatment included autologous EBV-specific T cells and nivolumab. The chain combines TRBV9 with TRBJ2-7, with D possibly matching TRBD2 (5 bases). The TCR originated in a man aged 35-49 years with nasopharyngeal carcinoma. DNA of the CDR3: TGTGCCAGCAGCGTAGGGGCGGGTTTGAGCGGCGAGCAGTACTTC. Translating it yields CASSVGAGLSGEQYF.